A single sample gave rise to the 8 T cell receptor beta chains below, sequenced in a study of control samples from healthy donors and cancer patients (dated by TCRdb to the early 2020s). Library construction relied on the immunoSEQ multiplex PCR assay. The immuneACCESS repertoire file appears here via TCRdb, limited to in-frame rearrangements. These files lack a portion of the clones; in checked studies, under half of the deficit traces to unresolved V genes, and the cause of the others is not known. The sample has some 120,000 clones on record, 70% to 90% of them singletons. The top ten hold over 2% of the sample. Sequencing was carried out using blood. Every receptor here comes from a woman between 65 and 79 years old in good health.

This rearrangement joins TRBV19 to TRBJ2-7, with TRBD1 matching over 7 bases. Germline CDR1 LNHDA, CDR2 SQIVND (reference sequence). With V trimmed by 5 bases and J by 3 bases, 10 bases remained unmatched. The CDR3 has 15 residues. In DNA form, the CDR3 reads TGTGCCAGTAGTCGGACCGGGACAGAAGTCTACGAGCAGTACTTC. Translating gives CASSRTGTEVYEQYF.

The V call is TRBV7-8, the J call TRBJ1-6, with 8 positions matching TRBD1. The CDR3 is 16 residues long. Germline values: CDR1 SGHVS, CDR2 FQNEAQ. V gave up 4 bases and J gave up 5 bases; unmatched junction bases: 7. The CDR3 region is CASSSPRGLHNSPLHF. Here the CDR3 DNA reads TGTGCCAGCAGCTCTCCCAGGGGGCTCCATAATTCACCCCTCCACTTT.

The rearrangement uses TRBV3-1 (or the pseudogene TRBV3-2) and TRBJ1-2; D is ambiguous. Germline CDR1 reads LGHDT; CDR2 reads YNNKEL (reference sequence). This CDR3 contains 14 residues. Trimming shortened V by 1 base and J by 8 bases, and 14 bases separated the two germline ends. The chain's CDR3 is CASSQVSGGQGYTF. In DNA form, the CDR3 reads TGTGCCAGCAGCCAAGTTTCGGGAGGGCAGGGCTACACCTTC.

The rearrangement uses TRBV4-2 and TRBJ1-1, with D tentatively TRBD1 (5 bases). Germline V gene data show CDR1 as LGHNA and CDR2 as YNFKEQ. Trimming pared 2 bases from V and 7 bases from J, leaving 23 bases between. CDR3 length equals 17 residues. The CDR3 loop is CASSQLEVGHLGGEAFF. The CDR3 DNA reads as TGTGCCAGCAGCCAACTCGAGGTCGGACACCTAGGAGGTGAAGCTTTCTTT.

This sequence joins TRBV3-1 (or the pseudogene TRBV3-2) and TRBJ2-3, with D unclear. V lost 4 bases, J lost 0 bases, and 14 bases lay in between. This CDR3 is 16 amino acids long. CDR1 is LGHDT and CDR2 is YNNKEL in the germline V gene (reference sequence). CDR3 amino acids: CASSLKDGPSTDTQYF. DNA of the CDR3: TGTGCCAGCAGCCTAAAAGACGGACCTAGCACAGATACGCAGTATTTT.

The V gene is TRBV9, the J gene TRBJ2-3; D is unresolved. V was trimmed by 0 bases and J by 1 base, leaving 9 bases between them. The CDR3 consists of 15 residues. Germline-derived CDR1 and CDR2 are SGDLS and YYNGEE. The CDR3 bases are TGTGCCAGCAGCGTAGCTCCAGCGCGCACAGATACGCAGTATTTT. It codes for CASSVAPARTDTQYF.

The chain couples TRBV18 to TRBJ2-7; D remains ambiguous. The germline V gene encodes CDR1 KGHSH and CDR2 LQKENI. The CDR3 has 14 residues. The V end lost 6 bases, the J end lost 1 base, and 13 bases lay between the germline ends. Here the CDR3 reads CASSVGGTSYEQYF. DNA of the CDR3: TGTGCCAGCTCTGTAGGTGGCACGTCCTACGAGCAGTACTTC.

The count of this clone is one. V is TRBV29-1 and J is TRBJ2-1; the match to TRBD2 covers 7 bases. Losses at the gene ends were 3 bases for V and 6 bases for J; bases not matched to a gene: 8. CDR3 length: 14 residues. Looked up from germline, CDR1 is SQVTM and CDR2 is ANQGSEA. The CDR3 reads CSVEDKGLFNEQFF. The CDR3 DNA reads TGCAGCGTTGAGGACAAGGGACTATTCAATGAGCAGTTCTTC.